These 4 T cell receptor beta chains share one sample of origin, sequenced in a study of T cells in localized non-small cell lung cancer (TCRdb year 2020). The library was generated by the immunoSEQ multiplex PCR assay. The source is immuneACCESS, and TCRdb retained only in-frame sequences with V and J called. Part of the clones is not carried over; for the studies checked, unresolved V genes explain less than half of this, and the remainder is unexplained. A total of about 52,000 clones appear in this sample, 70% to 90% of them only once. In total, the top ten clones hold 16% of the sample. This sample comprised PBMCs, obtained before any cancer treatment. These receptors were obtained from a female donor with stage II lung adenocarcinoma.

V and J are TRBV6-1 and TRBJ1-1; the D is unclear. The CDR3 covers 15 residues. Trimming pared 7 bases from V and 6 bases from J, leaving 21 bases between. The V gene's germline CDR1 is MNHNS and CDR2 SASEGT. In DNA, the CDR3 is TGTGCCAGCAACGATGAGGGATCATTGGTCGCTGAAGCTTTCTTT. Protein sequence: CASNDEGSLVAEAFF.

This chain uses TRBV5-5 with TRBJ1-2, with D tentatively TRBD1 (6 bases). From germline, CDR1 is SGHKS and CDR2 YYEKEE (reference sequence). V dropped 4 bases and J dropped 6 bases, with 31 bases sitting between them. This CDR3 is 19 amino acids long. The CDR3 spells CASSPHPAETRTRTDGYTF. CDR3 coding DNA: TGTGCCAGCAGCCCCCACCCCGCAGAGACAAGGACCCGGACAGATGGCTACACCTTC.

The chain uses TRBV2 and TRBJ1-1, with D perhaps TRBD1 (6 bases). The CDR3 runs to 13 residues. Germline V gene sequence: CDR1 SNHLY, CDR2 FYNNEI. V lost 9 bases and J lost 3, with 14 bases in between. The CDR3 reads CARNRASDTEAFF. DNA of the CDR3: TGTGCCAGGAACAGGGCGTCGGACACTGAAGCTTTCTTT.

The V gene is TRBV28, the J gene TRBJ1-2; D ambiguous. V was cut by 4 bases and J by 2 bases, with 11 bases left in between. The CDR3 covers 14 residues. CDR1 MDHEN and CDR2 SYDVKM come from the germline V gene. CDR3 amino acids: CASSSSPLNYGYTF. CDR3 in DNA: TGTGCCAGCAGTTCCTCGCCCTTAAACTATGGCTACACCTTC.